A selection of T cell receptor beta chains follows, all from one sample in a study of cytomegalovirus exposure and HLA in healthy donors. The protocol was immunoSEQ multiplex PCR, while the TCRdb copy is restricted to in-frame clones and leaves out a portion. The sample has roughly 180,000 clones; roughly four fifths are singletons. Specimen: PBMCs. These receptors were collected from a man younger than 35 in good health and CMV-seronegative. The CDR3 runs from the conserved cysteine through the conserved F or W. The D gene is left open where the match is weak. Size tells how often a clone was seen (once, few, many) or the class of an expanded clone, and some rows leave it out.

TRBD1	TRBV29-1	TRBJ2-7	.	CSGRDSSYEQYF	TGCAGCGGCAGGGACAGCTCCTACGAGCAGTACTTC
TRBD2	TRBV4-1	TRBJ2-5	few	CASSQGAGRGETQYF	TGCGCCAGCAGCCAAGGGGCTGGGAGGGGAGAGACCCAGTACTTC
TRBD2	TRBV9	TRBJ2-2	.	CASSVGGGGPRHTGELFF	TGTGCCAGCAGCGTAGGGGGCGGGGGGCCCCGGCACACCGGGGAGCTGTTTTTT
TRBD2	TRBV4-2	TRBJ2-1	.	CASSQGTGTSSYNEQFF	TGTGCCAGCAGCCAAGGGACCGGGACTAGCTCCTACAATGAGCAGTTCTTC
TRBD2	TRBV23-1	TRBJ2-7	.	CASSQLGLAGAYEQYF	TGCGCCAGCAGTCAATTAGGACTAGCGGGGGCCTACGAGCAGTACTTC
TRBD1	TRBV27	TRBJ2-6	.	CASSPRMTGAGANVLTF	TGTGCCAGCAGTCCCCGAATGACAGGGGCCGGGGCCAACGTCCTGACTTTC
TRBD1	TRBV9	TRBJ1-1	.	CASSRGTGVTEAFF	TGTGCCAGCAGCAGGGGGACAGGGGTCACTGAAGCTTTCTTT
.	TRBV11-2	TRBJ1-3	.	CATAGTPSGNTIYF	TGTGCCACCGCGGGGACTCCCTCTGGAAACACCATATATTTT
TRBD1	TRBV6-5	TRBJ1-4	.	CASSTDRVSGKLFF	TGTGCCAGCAGTACGGACAGGGTATCAGGAAAACTGTTTTTT
.	TRBV6-5	TRBJ1-1	few	CASSQTSGDATEAFF	TGTGCCAGCAGCCAGACCTCAGGGGACGCCACTGAAGCTTTCTTT
TRBD1	TRBV11-2	TRBJ2-7	few	CASSAGTGSYEQYF	TGTGCCAGCAGCGCCGGGACAGGGTCCTACGAGCAGTACTTC
TRBD1	TRBV7-9	TRBJ1-1	.	CASSLGTGNGAVTFF	TGTGCCAGCAGCTTAGGGACAGGGAACGGCGCAGTAACTTTCTTT
TRBD1	TRBV2	TRBJ2-1	once	CASRGQGNEQFF	TGTGCCAGCAGGGGACAGGGGAATGAGCAGTTCTTC
TRBD1	TRBV29-1	TRBJ1-1	.	CSVRQGIEAFF	TGCAGCGTTCGACAGGGGATTGAAGCTTTCTTT
TRBD2	TRBV9	TRBJ2-1	.	CASSVARTSGGMYNEQFF	TGTGCCAGCAGCGTCGCCAGGACTAGCGGGGGGATGTACAATGAGCAGTTCTTC
.	TRBV9	TRBJ2-1	.	CASSVGANNEQFF	TGTGCCAGCAGCGTAGGGGCAAACAATGAGCAGTTCTTC
.	TRBV6-6	TRBJ2-3	.	CASSPRALGDTQYF	TGTGCCAGCAGCCCCCGAGCTCTTGGAGATACGCAGTATTTT
.	TRBV27	TRBJ1-6	.	CASSLSGGANSPLHF	TGTGCCAGTAGTTTATCGGGGGGAGCGAATTCACCCCTCCACTTT
TRBD1	TRBV4-1	TRBJ2-3	.	CASSLDRGLDTQYF	TGCGCCAGCAGCCTGGACAGGGGGCTTGATACGCAGTATTTT
.	TRBV5-1	TRBJ1-3	.	CASSASGNTIYF	TGCGCCAGCAGCGCGTCCGGAAACACCATATATTTT
.	TRBV7-2	TRBJ1-2	.	CASTYNREGYTF	TGTGCCAGCACCTATAACAGGGAGGGCTACACCTTC
TRBD1	TRBV28	TRBJ1-5	.	CASRPAGQGIQPQHF	TGTGCCAGCAGACCCGCGGGACAGGGGATTCAGCCCCAGCATTTT
TRBD1	TRBV2	TRBJ1-5	.	CASSDPTGATQQPQHF	TGTGCCAGCAGTGACCCGACAGGGGCGACTCAGCAGCCCCAGCATTTT
TRBD1	TRBV30	TRBJ2-5	.	CAWSKGQLQETQYF	TGTGCCTGGAGCAAGGGACAGTTGCAAGAGACCCAGTACTTC
.	TRBV2	TRBJ1-1	.	CASSAQNEAFF	TGTGCCAGCAGTGCGCAGAACGAAGCTTTCTTT
TRBD2	TRBV28	TRBJ2-1	.	CASRAPGLAGLSSYNEQFF	TGTGCCAGCAGGGCGCCGGGACTAGCGGGGTTGAGCTCCTACAATGAGCAGTTCTTC
.	TRBV19	TRBJ2-7	once	CATGTPPPYEQYF	TGTGCCACCGGGACACCTCCACCCTACGAGCAGTACTTC
TRBD2	TRBV11-2	TRBJ2-1	.	CASSLGASGRYNEQFF	TGTGCCAGCAGCTTGGGGGCTAGCGGGAGGTACAATGAGCAGTTCTTC
.	TRBV7-2	TRBJ1-2	.	CASSLEAGNYGYTF	TGTGCCAGCAGCTTAGAAGCAGGGAACTATGGCTACACCTTC
TRBD1	TRBV5-6	TRBJ1-1	.	CASSRTVGDRRDTEAFF	TGTGCCAGCAGCCGAACAGTGGGGGACAGGCGGGACACTGAAGCTTTCTTT
.	TRBV21-1	TRBJ2-7	.	CASSKGSAGGSYEQYF	TGTGCCAGCAGCAAAGGATCCGCGGGTGGCTCCTACGAGCAGTACTTC
.	TRBV30	TRBJ2-3	.	CAWSVSSDTQYF	TGTGCCTGGAGTGTTTCTTCGGATACGCAGTATTTT
TRBD1	TRBV9	TRBJ2-7	.	CASSVGTAYEQYF	TGTGCCAGCAGCGTCGGGACAGCCTACGAGCAGTACTTC
.	TRBV5-6	TRBJ1-1	.	CASSLGQVGSFVGEAFF	TGTGCCAGCAGCTTGGGACAGGTAGGGTCATTTGTAGGTGAAGCTTTCTTT
TRBD2	TRBV5-1	TRBJ2-1	.	CASSSSGGAGNEQFF	TGCGCCAGCAGTTCTAGCGGGGGGGCGGGAAATGAGCAGTTCTTC
TRBD2	TRBV27	TRBJ2-7	.	CASRISFGLAIYEQYF	TGTGCCAGCAGGATCTCTTTCGGACTAGCAATTTACGAGCAGTACTTC
.	TRBV19	TRBJ2-7	.	CASSISPSGSYEQYF	TGTGCCAGTAGTATTAGTCCATCGGGGTCCTACGAGCAGTACTTC
.	TRBV5-8	TRBJ1-5	.	CASDIGGWGVFNQPQHF	TGTGCCAGCGACATTGGGGGGTGGGGAGTTTTCAATCAGCCCCAGCATTTT
.	TRBV29-1	TRBJ2-5	.	CSLSTGRLETQYF	TGCAGCCTATCGACAGGGAGGTTGGAGACCCAGTACTTC
TRBD2	TRBV28	TRBJ2-1	.	CASSGDGGRFYFEQFF	TGTGCCAGCAGTGGGGATGGCGGGAGATTTTACTTTGAGCAGTTCTTC
TRBD2	TRBV5-4	TRBJ2-1	.	CASSPKTSGGYNEQFF	TGTGCCAGCAGCCCCAAGACTAGCGGGGGATACAATGAGCAGTTCTTC
.	TRBV27	TRBJ1-3	.	CASSPAHPTVSGNTIYF	TGTGCCAGCAGCCCAGCTCACCCGACTGTCTCTGGAAACACCATATATTTT
.	TRBV11-3	TRBJ2-7	few	CASSLGQLYEQYF	TGTGCCAGCAGCCTAGGACAGCTCTACGAGCAGTACTTC
.	TRBV28	TRBJ2-7	few	CASSEVTGFGYEQYF	TGTGCCAGCAGTGAGGTTACAGGGTTCGGCTACGAGCAGTACTTC
.	TRBV4-1	TRBJ2-1	few	CASSLGTEYNEQFF	TGCGCCAGCAGCCTCGGGACTGAGTACAATGAGCAGTTCTTC
.	TRBV7-6	TRBJ2-1	.	CASSLPPRQDEQFF	TGTGCCAGCAGCTTGCCGCCCCGACAGGATGAGCAGTTCTTC
.	TRBV12-2	TRBJ1-2	few	CASRLVAGRCDYGYTF	TGTGCAAGTCGCTTAGTGGCGGGGAGGTGTGACTATGGCTACACCTTC
.	TRBV2	TRBJ2-7	.	CASKGLRGHEQYF	TGTGCCAGCAAGGGACTGAGGGGCCACGAGCAGTACTTT
TRBD1	TRBV18	TRBJ1-1	.	CASSPPFPDREAFF	TGTGCCAGCTCACCCCCTTTCCCGGACAGGGAAGCTTTCTTT
TRBD1	TRBV13	TRBJ2-3	.	CASNFFRGGLDTQYF	TGTGCCAGCAACTTCTTTAGAGGGGGCCTTGATACGCAGTATTTT
TRBD1	TRBV28	TRBJ2-2	.	CASSTPATGESTGELFF	TGTGCCAGCAGCACCCCCGCGACAGGGGAGAGCACCGGGGAGCTGTTTTTT
TRBD1	TRBV6-1	TRBJ2-7	.	CASTGTGGYEQYF	TGTGCCAGCACTGGGACAGGGGGCTACGAGCAGTACTTC
TRBD2	TRBV11-3	TRBJ2-3	.	CASSPGAGGSTDTQYF	TGTGCCAGCAGCCCGGGTGCGGGAGGGAGCACAGATACGCAGTATTTT
.	TRBV20-1	TRBJ2-7	.	CSTGYEQYF	TGCAGCACAGGGTACGAGCAGTACTTC
.	TRBV7-9	TRBJ1-2	.	CASSRSGVEGYTF	TGTGCCAGCAGCCGATCCGGGGTGGAGGGCTACACCTTC
TRBD1	TRBV27	TRBJ1-6	.	CASSLSRGRGPSPLHF	TGTGCCAGCAGTTTATCGAGGGGCAGGGGGCCTTCACCCCTCCACTTT